The sequence of this T cell receptor (beta chain) was determined in a study of identical twins. Findings and limits, study-wide: Invariant MAIT and iNKT cells are populations that could partly confound zero-insertion analyses. Twin-shared out-of-frame alpha sequences were enriched for low generation probability.

Template switching introduced a universal primer site, and the cDNA bore unique molecular identifiers. TCRdb redid the calling of the 5' RACE reads with MiXCR, one entry per CDR3 protein. The table lists 200,000 to 250,000 distinct CDR3 sequences, around 6.6% of them singletons. Losses at the gene ends were 1 base for V and 0 bases for J; bases not matched to a gene: 7. Germline V gives CDR1 MNHEY, CDR2 SVGAGI. The length of the CDR3 is 18 residues. In this sample, this clonotype turned up a few times. The antigen is not known. In addition, the sample was reused for a study of yellow fever vaccine responses in identical twins. As reported in that work: Each twin's T cell response to the vaccine was reported to look partly convergent and partly personalized.

The clonotype was recovered from a woman between 18 and 29 years old in good health. Source material: memory (CD45RO+) T cells sorted from blood. The rearrangement joins TRBV6-5 to TRBJ2-2, with 8 positions matching TRBD2. The CDR3 DNA sequence: TGTGCCAGCAGTTACTTGGCGGGGGGACGATCGAACACCGGGGAGCTGTTTTTT. This translates into CASSYLAGGRSNTGELFF.